What follows are 17 T cell receptor beta chains derived from one specimen sequenced in a study of T-cell memory formation after mild COVID-19 (dated by TCRdb to about 2021). Library construction relied on 5' RACE. Instrument used: Illumina NovaSeq 6000. TCRdb's own reprocessing of the public reads used fastp at Q25 and MiXCR and kept productive beta chains. CDR3 protein sequences are deduplicated, and each keeps its most common genes and DNA. The sample profile shows roughly 340,000 distinct CDR3 sequences; less than 20% of them were found once. Of the sample, approximately 20% falls within the top ten clones. Sequencing was carried out using PBMCs or a T cell subset sorted from them (not recorded which). These receptors came from a man younger than 35 who had mild COVID-19 (a few samples of this study predate the infection). The sample titles of this study are shuffled in the database, so cell type and time point are left out; the donor was told from shared clones.

The chain combines TRBV5-1 with TRBJ2-3, with 11 nucleotides matching TRBD1. The CDR3 totals 16 residues. V lost 4 bases to trimming and J lost 5 bases; unmatched junction nucleotides: 9. Germline V lookup: CDR1 SGHRS, CDR2 YFSETQ. DNA for the CDR3: TGCGCCAGCAGCATGCAACCCGGGACAGGGGGAGATACGCAGTATTTT. Amino acid sequence: CASSMQPGTGGDTQYF.

This clonotype was picked up a small number of times. V gene TRBV18 combines with J gene TRBJ2-7; 8 positions match TRBD1. Germline CDR1 KGHSH, CDR2 LQKENI. J gave up 5 bases and V 3 bases, and 9 bases lay outside the gene matches. This CDR3 comprises 15 residues. The CDR3 DNA is TGTGCCAGCTCACCCGCCGGACAGGGAGGTAACGAGCAGTACTTC. Translation gives CASSPAGQGGNEQYF. Variable domain in full (rest from reference TRBV18 and TRBJ2-7): NAGVMQNPRHLVRRRGQEARLRCSPMKGHSHVYWYRQLPEEGLKFMVYLQKENIIDESGMPKERFSAEFPKEGPSILRIQQVVRGDSAAYFCASSPAGQGGNEQYFGPGTRLTVT.

This clonotype was seen a few times. The chain links TRBV7-2 to TRBJ2-2; no clear D. V lost 1 base, J lost 9 bases, and 6 bases lay in between. CDR3 size: 12 residues. Germline V CDR1 and CDR2: SGHTA, FQGNSA. CDR3 loop: CASSLDRRELFF. The CDR3 DNA reads TGTGCCAGCAGCTTAGACCGTAGGGAGCTGTTTTTT.

This clonotype came up a few times. The chain couples TRBV4-2 to TRBJ2-3; TRBD2 is a possible D gene (6 bases). This CDR3 is built from 18 residues. The V end was cut by 1 base, the J end by 0 bases, with 17 bases between. Germline V lookup: CDR1 LGHNA, CDR2 YNFKEQ. The CDR3 nucleotides are TGTGCCAGCAGCCAAGGACTGACTAGGAAAGTTAGCACAGATACGCAGTATTTT. This translates into CASSQGLTRKVSTDTQYF.

The gene calls are TRBV4-3 and TRBJ1-2, with no clear D. Deletions cut 0 bases from V and 3 bases from J, with 11 bases between. Germline lookup yields CDR1 LGHNA and CDR2 YSLEER. The CDR3 is 15 amino acids. DNA of the CDR3: TGCGCCAGCAGCCAAGAGCGAGAGCTCTACTATGGCTACACCTTC. It yields the protein CASSQERELYYGYTF.

This clonotype occurred a few times. The V and J genes are TRBV18 and TRBJ1-1; a possible D gene is TRBD1 (5 bases). This CDR3 spans 13 amino acids. Trimming stripped 3 bases from V and 5 bases from J, with 10 bases between. Germline V gene data show CDR1 as KGHSH and CDR2 as LQKENI. DNA for the CDR3: TGTGCCAGCTCACCGCCGGGGGGAACTGAAGCTTTCTTT. Translation: CASSPPGGTEAFF.

This clonotype came up a few times. V gene TRBV5-1 combines with J gene TRBJ2-5; no reliable D call. CDR1 and CDR2 (germline): SGHRS, YFSETQ. Trimming took 0 bases from V and 2 from J, leaving 8 bases between them. The CDR3 contains 14 residues. The CDR3 nucleotides are TGCGCCAGCAGCTTGGGTGAGATTCAAGAGACCCAGTACTTC. It codes for CASSLGEIQETQYF. Full variable domain (outside the CDR3, taken from reference TRBV5-1 and TRBJ2-5): KAGVTQTPRYLIKTRGQQVTLSCSPISGHRSVSWYQQTPGQGLQFLFEYFSETQRNKGNFPGRFSGRQFSNSRSEMNVSTLELGDSALYLCASSLGEIQETQYFGPGTRLLVL.

This rearrangement joins TRBV7-2 to TRBJ2-6; D possibly corresponds to TRBD2 (5 bases). Per the germline V gene, CDR1 is SGHTA and CDR2 is FQGNSA. V was trimmed by 1 base and J by 5 bases, leaving 9 bases between them. The CDR3 is made up of 15 amino acids. The CDR3, as DNA: TGTGCCAGCAGCTTAGGCTCTAGCTGGGCCAACGTCCTGACTTTC. This translates into CASSLGSSWANVLTF.

The chain links TRBV6-6 to TRBJ1-5; TRBD1 is a possible D gene (5 bases). The CDR3 is made up of 14 amino acids. V was trimmed by 3 bases and J by 6 bases, leaving 12 bases between them. Germline lookup yields CDR1 MNHNY and CDR2 SVGAGI (reference sequence). The CDR3 loop is CASSYRTHSQPQHF. CDR3 DNA sequence: TGTGCCAGCAGTTATAGGACACATTCTCAGCCCCAGCATTTT.

The gene calls are TRBV11-2 and TRBJ2-1; D not resolved. Per the germline V gene, CDR1 is SGHAT and CDR2 is FQNNGV. Trimming took 5 bases from V and 10 from J, leaving 9 bases between them. CDR3 length equals 11 residues. CDR3 DNA sequence: TGTGCCAGCAGCCAGGTGGCGGAGCAGTTCTTC. As protein: CASSQVAEQFF.

The chain is built from TRBV18 and TRBJ1-2; D gene uncertain. The CDR3 has 13 amino acids. Looked up from germline, CDR1 is KGHSH and CDR2 is LQKENI. Trimming took 8 bases from V and 3 from J, leaving 13 bases between them. CDR3 sequence (DNA): TGTGCCAGCAGCCCTTCCGGGGACTATGGCTACACCTTC. Protein sequence: CASSPSGDYGYTF. The full variable domain, with the rest looked up from reference TRBV18 and TRBJ1-2, is NAGVMQNPRHLVRRRGQEARLRCSPMKGHSHVYWYRQLPEEGLKFMVYLQKENIIDESGMPKERFSAEFPKEGPSILRIQQVVRGDSAAYFCASSPSGDYGYTFGSGTRLTVV.

This clonotype turned up a few times. The chain is built from TRBV10-3 and TRBJ1-3, with 7 positions matching TRBD1. The CDR3 extends over 13 amino acids. Trimming removed 5 bases from V and 4 bases from J; junction bases left unmatched: 2. Germline V gene sequence: CDR1 ENHRY, CDR2 SYGVKD. As DNA, the CDR3 is TGTGCCATCAGTACAGGGGTCGGAAACACCATATATTTT. This gives the protein CAISTGVGNTIYF.

The chain links TRBV6-7 to TRBJ2-1; D not resolved. TRBV6-7 is classed as an ORF, of uncertain function. Trimming took off 9 bases at V and 6 bases at J, with 18 bases between the two ends. The CDR3 length is 14 residues. This CDR3 reads CASSPSSALNEQFF. CDR3 sequence (DNA): TGTGCCAGTTCCCCCTCATCGGCCCTCAATGAGCAGTTCTTC.

The V call is TRBV9, the J call TRBJ2-7; D is ambiguous. V lost 0 bases and J lost 0, with 13 bases in between. The germline gives CDR1 SGDLS, CDR2 YYNGEE. This CDR3 spans 16 amino acids. As DNA, the CDR3 is TGTGCCAGCAGCGTAGGTACCCATCCCTCCTCCTACGAGCAGTACTTC. This gives the protein CASSVGTHPSSYEQYF.

This clonotype was recorded at least ten times. V gene TRBV6-2 or TRBV6-3 combines with J gene TRBJ2-5; 8 nucleotides line up with TRBD2. From germline, CDR1 is MNHEY and CDR2 SVGEGT. The V and J ends lost 4 bases and 1 base, in that order; junction bases with no gene match: 2. The CDR3 is made up of 14 amino acids. This CDR3 reads CASSLSGGQETQYF. The CDR3 DNA reads TGTGCCAGCAGTTTAAGCGGGGGCCAAGAGACCCAGTACTTC.

In its sample, this clonotype was seen a few times. The chain employs TRBV5-1 and TRBJ2-7, with a tentative D call TRBD1 (5 bases). The V end was cut by 3 bases, the J end by 0 bases, with 13 bases between. CDR3 length: 15 residues. Germline V gene data show CDR1 as SGHRS and CDR2 as YFSETQ. CDR3 amino acids: CASSWAADSSYEQYF. The CDR3 nucleotides read TGCGCCAGCAGCTGGGCGGCTGACAGCTCCTACGAGCAGTACTTC. Together with reference TRBV5-1 and TRBJ2-7, the CDR3 gives the full variable domain: KAGVTQTPRYLIKTRGQQVTLSCSPISGHRSVSWYQQTPGQGLQFLFEYFSETQRNKGNFPGRFSGRQFSNSRSEMNVSTLELGDSALYLCASSWAADSSYEQYFGPGTRLTVT.

This CDR3 is CASSLSGSYSGNTIYF. Here the CDR3 DNA reads TGTGCCAGCAGTTTATCGGGCAGTTACTCTGGAAACACCATATATTTT. The rearrangement uses TRBV12-3 or TRBV12-4 and TRBJ1-3, with D uncertain. V lost 2 bases, J lost 0 bases, and 11 bases lay in between. CDR3 length equals 16 residues.